This TCR beta chain appears in the sequencing data of a study of blood T cell repertoires in COVID-19. About the research overall: Some COVID-19 samples were acute and others convalescent; all came from the United States, Italy and Spain. Sources were T cells, B-cell-depleted T cells, or PBMCs; the material itself was cDNA or gDNA.

The assay was immunoSEQ multiplex PCR, and TCRdb's table has in-frame clones only and misses some. Of 300,000 to 400,000 clones listed, about 88% were seen once; the top ten hold approximately 0.99%. J was trimmed by 4 bases and V by 3 bases; bases with no gene match: 4. CDR3 length equals 14 residues. Germline V gene lookup returns CDR1 LGHDT and CDR2 YNNKEL (reference sequence). All enrollees were about 18 to 89 years old and from roughly 26 US areas. Before being deemed recovered, Cohort 3 donors had two negative PCRs, clearance, or symptom resolution. The chain couples TRBV3-1 (or the pseudogene TRBV3-2) to TRBJ2-7; 9 nucleotides align to TRBD2. Sequencing used PBMCs or T cells enriched from blood (not recorded which). The receptor's source is a woman aged 30 to 39 who had recovered from COVID-19. The DNA of the CDR3 is TGTGCCAGCAGCCAGCGCGGGGGGGCTTACGAGCAGTACTTC. This sequence encodes CASSQRGGAYEQYF.